The present entry profiles one T cell receptor (beta chain) with its context. The sample is drawn from a study of blood T cell repertoires in COVID-19. Data came from immunoSEQ multiplex PCR; TCRdb stores just in-frame clones and leaves some out. The sample lists a few hundred thousand clones, roughly 87% occurring once. The CDR3 runs to 13 residues. Germline V gene data show CDR1 as MNHEY and CDR2 as SMNVEV (reference sequence). V was pared by 5 bases and J by 6 bases, with 13 bases between. This chain connects TRBV27 to TRBJ1-2, with D tentatively TRBD1 (5 bases). The sequencing input was PBMCs or T cells enriched from blood (not recorded which). This TCR was sampled from a woman aged 18 to 35 who had recovered from COVID-19. In nucleotides, the CDR3 is TGTGCCAGCAGTGACGGGGGGAAGCATGGCTACACCTTC. Its protein product is CASSDGGKHGYTF.